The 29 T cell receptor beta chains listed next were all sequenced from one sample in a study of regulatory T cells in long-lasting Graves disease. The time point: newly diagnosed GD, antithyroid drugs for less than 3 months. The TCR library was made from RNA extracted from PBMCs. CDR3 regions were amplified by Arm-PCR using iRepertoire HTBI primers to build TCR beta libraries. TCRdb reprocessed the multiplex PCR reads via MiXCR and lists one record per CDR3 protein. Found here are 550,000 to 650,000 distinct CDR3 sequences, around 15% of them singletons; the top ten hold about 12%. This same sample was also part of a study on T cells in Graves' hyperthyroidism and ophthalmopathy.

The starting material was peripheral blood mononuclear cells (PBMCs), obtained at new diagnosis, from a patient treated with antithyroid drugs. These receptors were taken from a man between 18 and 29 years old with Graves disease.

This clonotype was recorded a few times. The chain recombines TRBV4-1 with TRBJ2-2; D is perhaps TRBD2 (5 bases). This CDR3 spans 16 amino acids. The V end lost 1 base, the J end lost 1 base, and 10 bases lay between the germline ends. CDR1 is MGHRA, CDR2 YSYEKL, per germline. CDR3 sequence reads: CASSQGIAKNTGELFF. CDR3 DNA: TGCGCCAGCAGCCAAGGGATAGCGAAGAACACCGGGGAGCTGTTTTTT.

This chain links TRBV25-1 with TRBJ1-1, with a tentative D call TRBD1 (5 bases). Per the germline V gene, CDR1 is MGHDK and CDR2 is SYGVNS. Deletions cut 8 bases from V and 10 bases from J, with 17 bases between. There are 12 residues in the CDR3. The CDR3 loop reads CASAGWVLVAFF. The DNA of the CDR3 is TGTGCCAGCGCAGGGTGGGTTTTGGTAGCTTTCTTT.

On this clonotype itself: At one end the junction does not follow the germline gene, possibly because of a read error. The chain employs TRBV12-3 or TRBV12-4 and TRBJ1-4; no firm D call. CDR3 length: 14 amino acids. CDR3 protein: CAGSFLSSNEKLFF. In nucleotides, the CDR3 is TGTGCCGGCAGTTTTCTTAGTTCTAATGAAAAACTGTTTTTT.

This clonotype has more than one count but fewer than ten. DNA of the CDR3: TGTGCCAGCAGTTACTCGAATCTGCAACATCTAGCGGGAGTGGGAAACATTCAGTACTTC. This codes for CASSYSNLQHLAGVGNIQYF. The rearrangement joins TRBV12-3 or TRBV12-4 to TRBJ2-4, with TRBD2 identical over 10 bases. The J segment lost 6 bases and the V segment lost 4 bases, leaving 21 bases of the junction unmatched. This CDR3 is 20 amino acids long.

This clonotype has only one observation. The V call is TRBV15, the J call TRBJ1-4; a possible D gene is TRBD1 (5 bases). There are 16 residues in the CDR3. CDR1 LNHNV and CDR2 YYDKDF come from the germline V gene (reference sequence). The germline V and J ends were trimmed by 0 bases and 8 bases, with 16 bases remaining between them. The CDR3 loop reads CATSRDLRQGGEKLFF. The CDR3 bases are TGTGCCACCAGCAGAGATTTGAGGCAGGGCGGGGAAAAACTGTTTTTT. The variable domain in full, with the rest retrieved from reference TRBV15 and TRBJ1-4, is DAMVIQNPRYQVTQFGKPVTLSCSQTLNHNVMYWYQQKSSQAPKLLFHYYDKDFNNEADTPDNFQSRRPNTSFCFLDIRSPGLGDTAMYLCATSRDLRQGGEKLFFGSGTQLSVL.

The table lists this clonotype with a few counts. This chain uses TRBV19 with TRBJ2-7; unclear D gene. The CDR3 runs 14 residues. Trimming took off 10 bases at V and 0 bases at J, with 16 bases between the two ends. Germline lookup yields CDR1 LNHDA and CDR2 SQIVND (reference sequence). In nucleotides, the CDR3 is TGTGCCACCAGCCCGAAAAGGTTCTCCTACGAGCAGTACTTC. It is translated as CATSPKRFSYEQYF. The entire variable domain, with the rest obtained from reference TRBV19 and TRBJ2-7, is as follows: DGGITQSPKYLFRKEGQNVTLSCEQNLNHDAMYWYRQDPGQGLRLIYYSQIVNDFQKGDIAEGYSVSREKKESFPLTVTSAQKNPTAFYLCATSPKRFSYEQYFGPGTRLTVT.

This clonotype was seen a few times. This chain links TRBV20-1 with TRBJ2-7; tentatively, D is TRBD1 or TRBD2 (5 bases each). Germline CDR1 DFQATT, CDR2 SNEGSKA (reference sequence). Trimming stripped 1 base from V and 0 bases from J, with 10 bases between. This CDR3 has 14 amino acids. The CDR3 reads CSARAGTVSYEQYF. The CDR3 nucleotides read TGCAGTGCTAGAGCCGGGACGGTCTCCTACGAGCAGTACTTC.

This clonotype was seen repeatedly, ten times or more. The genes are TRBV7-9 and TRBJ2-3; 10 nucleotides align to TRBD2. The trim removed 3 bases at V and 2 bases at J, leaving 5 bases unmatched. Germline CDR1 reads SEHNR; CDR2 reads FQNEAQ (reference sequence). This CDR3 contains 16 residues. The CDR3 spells CASSLVAGGVTDTQYF. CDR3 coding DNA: TGTGCCAGCAGCTTGGTAGCGGGAGGTGTCACAGATACGCAGTATTTT. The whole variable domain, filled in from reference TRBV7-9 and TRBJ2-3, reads DTGVSQNPRHKITKRGQNVTFRCDPISEHNRLYWYRQTLGQGPEFLTYFQNEAQLEKSRLLSDRFSAERPKGSFSTLEIQRTEQGDSAMYLCASSLVAGGVTDTQYFGPGTRLTVL.

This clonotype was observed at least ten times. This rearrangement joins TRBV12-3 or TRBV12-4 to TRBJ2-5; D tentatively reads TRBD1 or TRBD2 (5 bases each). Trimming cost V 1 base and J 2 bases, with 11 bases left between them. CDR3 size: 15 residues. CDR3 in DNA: TGTGCCAGCAGTTTAGTTCGGGACCCGCAAGAGACCCAGTACTTC. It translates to CASSLVRDPQETQYF.

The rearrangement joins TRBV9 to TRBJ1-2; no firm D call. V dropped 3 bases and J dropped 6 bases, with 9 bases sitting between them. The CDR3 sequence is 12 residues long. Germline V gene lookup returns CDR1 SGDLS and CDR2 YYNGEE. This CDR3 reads CASSAPGDGYTF. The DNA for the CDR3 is TGTGCCAGCAGCGCCCCGGGAGATGGCTACACCTTC.

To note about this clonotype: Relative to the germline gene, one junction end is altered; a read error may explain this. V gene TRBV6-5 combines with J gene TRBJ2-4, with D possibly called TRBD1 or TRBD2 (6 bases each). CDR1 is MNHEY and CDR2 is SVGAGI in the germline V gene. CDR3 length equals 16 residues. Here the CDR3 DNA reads TGTGCCTGCAGTTACTTTAGCGGAGGGGGCAAAAACATTCAGTACTTC. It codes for CACSYFSGGGKNIQYF.

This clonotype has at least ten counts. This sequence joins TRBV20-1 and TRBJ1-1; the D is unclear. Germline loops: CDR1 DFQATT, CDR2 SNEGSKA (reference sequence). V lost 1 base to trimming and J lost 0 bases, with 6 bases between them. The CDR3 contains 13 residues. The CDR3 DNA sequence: TGCAGTGCTAGAGGGCAGTTGAACACTGAAGCTTTCTTT. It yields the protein CSARGQLNTEAFF.

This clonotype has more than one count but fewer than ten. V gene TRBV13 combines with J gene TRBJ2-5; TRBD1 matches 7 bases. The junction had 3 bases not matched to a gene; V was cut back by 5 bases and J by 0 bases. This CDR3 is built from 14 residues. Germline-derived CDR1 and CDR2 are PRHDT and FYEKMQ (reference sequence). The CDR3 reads CASSRDRDQETQYF. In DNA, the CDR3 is TGTGCCAGCAGCCGAGACAGGGACCAAGAGACCCAGTACTTC.

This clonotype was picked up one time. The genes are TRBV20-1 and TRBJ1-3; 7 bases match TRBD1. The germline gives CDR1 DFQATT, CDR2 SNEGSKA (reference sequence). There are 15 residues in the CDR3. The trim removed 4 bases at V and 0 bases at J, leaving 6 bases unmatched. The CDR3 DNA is TGCAGTGCTAATCCACAGGGGAGCTCTGGAAACACCATATATTTT. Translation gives CSANPQGSSGNTIYF.

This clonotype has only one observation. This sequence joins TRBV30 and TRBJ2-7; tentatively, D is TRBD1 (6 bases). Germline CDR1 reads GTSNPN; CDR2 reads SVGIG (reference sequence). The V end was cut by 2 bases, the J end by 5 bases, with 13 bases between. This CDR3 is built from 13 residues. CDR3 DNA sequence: TGTGCCTGGAGTATCCAGGGGAGCCACGAGCAGTACTTC. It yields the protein CAWSIQGSHEQYF.

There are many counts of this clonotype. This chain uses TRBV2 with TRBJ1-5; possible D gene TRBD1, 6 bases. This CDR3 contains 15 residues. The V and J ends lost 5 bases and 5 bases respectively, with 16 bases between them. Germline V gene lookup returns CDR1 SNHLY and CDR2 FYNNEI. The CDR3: CASSQSGDGYQPQHF. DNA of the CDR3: TGTGCCAGCAGTCAATCAGGGGATGGTTATCAGCCCCAGCATTTT.

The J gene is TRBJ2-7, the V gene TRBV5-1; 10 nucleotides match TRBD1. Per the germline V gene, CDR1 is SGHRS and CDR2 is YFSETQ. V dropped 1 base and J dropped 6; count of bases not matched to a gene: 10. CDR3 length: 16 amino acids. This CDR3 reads CASSLRVGDRGSEQYF. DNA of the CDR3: TGCGCCAGCAGCTTGAGGGTAGGGGACAGGGGTTCCGAGCAGTACTTC.

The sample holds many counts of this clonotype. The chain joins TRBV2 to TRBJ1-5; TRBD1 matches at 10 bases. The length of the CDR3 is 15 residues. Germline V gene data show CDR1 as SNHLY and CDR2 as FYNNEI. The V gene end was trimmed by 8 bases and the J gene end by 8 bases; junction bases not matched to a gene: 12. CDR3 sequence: CASRSGTGDFEPQHF. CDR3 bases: TGTGCCAGCCGCTCCGGGACAGGGGACTTTGAGCCCCAGCATTTT.

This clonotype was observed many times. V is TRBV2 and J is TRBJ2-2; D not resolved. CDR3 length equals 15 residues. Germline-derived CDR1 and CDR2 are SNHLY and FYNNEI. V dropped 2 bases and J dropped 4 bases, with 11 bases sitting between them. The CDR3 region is CASSELAATTGELFF. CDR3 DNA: TGTGCCAGCAGTGAATTGGCAGCTACCACCGGGGAGCTGTTTTTT.

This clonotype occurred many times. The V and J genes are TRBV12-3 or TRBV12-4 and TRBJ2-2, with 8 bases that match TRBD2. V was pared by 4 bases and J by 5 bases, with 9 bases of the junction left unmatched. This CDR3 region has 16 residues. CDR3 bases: TGTGCCAGCAGTTCCCTGACGGGGGGGCGGACCGGGGAGCTGTTTTTT. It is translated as CASSSLTGGRTGELFF.

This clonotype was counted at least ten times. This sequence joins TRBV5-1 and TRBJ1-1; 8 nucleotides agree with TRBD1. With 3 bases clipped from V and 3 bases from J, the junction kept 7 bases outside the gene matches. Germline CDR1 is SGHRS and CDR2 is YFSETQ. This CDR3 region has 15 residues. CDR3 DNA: TGCGCCAGCAGCTCCGGACAGGGAGTGGACACTGAAGCTTTCTTT. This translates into CASSSGQGVDTEAFF.

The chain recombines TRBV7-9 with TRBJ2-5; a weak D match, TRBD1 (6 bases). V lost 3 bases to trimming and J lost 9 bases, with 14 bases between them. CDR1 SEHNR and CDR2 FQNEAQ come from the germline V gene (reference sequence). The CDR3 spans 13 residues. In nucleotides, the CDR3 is TGTGCCAGCAGCTTGACAGGTTTCTTGGCCCAGTACTTC. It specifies CASSLTGFLAQYF.

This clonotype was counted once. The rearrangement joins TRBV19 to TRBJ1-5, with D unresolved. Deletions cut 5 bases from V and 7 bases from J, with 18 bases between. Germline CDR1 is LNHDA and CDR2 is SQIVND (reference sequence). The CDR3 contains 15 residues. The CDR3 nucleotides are TGTGCCAGTAGTTTTGGCACGCCTAGGAAACAGCCCCAGCATTTT. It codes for CASSFGTPRKQPQHF.

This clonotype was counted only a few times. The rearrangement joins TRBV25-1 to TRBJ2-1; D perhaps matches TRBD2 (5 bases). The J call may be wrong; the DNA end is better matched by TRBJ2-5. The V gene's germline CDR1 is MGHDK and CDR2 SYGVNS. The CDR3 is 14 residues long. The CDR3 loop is CASSPNTRVETQYF. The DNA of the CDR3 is TGTGCCAGCAGTCCCAATACGAGGGTAGAGACCCAGTACTTC.

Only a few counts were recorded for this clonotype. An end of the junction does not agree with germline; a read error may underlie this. The CDR3 loop is CASSFGTSGTNTGELLF. The CDR3 nucleotides read TGTGCCAGCAGTTTCGGGACTAGCGGGACGAACACCGGGGAGCTGCTTTTT. V gene TRBV12-3 or TRBV12-4 combines with J gene TRBJ2-2; 13 bases fit TRBD2. The CDR3 spans 17 residues.

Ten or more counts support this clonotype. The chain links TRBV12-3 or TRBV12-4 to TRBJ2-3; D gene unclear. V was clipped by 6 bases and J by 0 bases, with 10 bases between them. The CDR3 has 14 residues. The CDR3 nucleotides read TGTGCCAGCAGCCCAGCCTCTAGCACAGATACGCAGTATTTT. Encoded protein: CASSPASSTDTQYF.

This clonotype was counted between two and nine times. The CDR3 is CASSLTPARETQYF. In DNA, the CDR3 is TGCGCCAGCAGCCTCACCCCCGCCAGGGAGACCCAGTACTTC. The chain uses TRBV5-1 and TRBJ2-5; no definite D call. V was shortened by 4 bases and J by 5 bases, with 15 bases between the two germline ends. CDR3 length: 14 residues. The V gene's germline CDR1 is SGHRS and CDR2 YFSETQ.

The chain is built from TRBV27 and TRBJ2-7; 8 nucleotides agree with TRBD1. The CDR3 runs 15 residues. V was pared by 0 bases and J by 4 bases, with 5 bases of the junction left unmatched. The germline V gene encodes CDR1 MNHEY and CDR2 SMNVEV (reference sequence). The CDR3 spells CASSLSGQGLYEQYF. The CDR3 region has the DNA TGTGCCAGCAGTTTATCTGGACAGGGTTTATACGAGCAGTACTTC.

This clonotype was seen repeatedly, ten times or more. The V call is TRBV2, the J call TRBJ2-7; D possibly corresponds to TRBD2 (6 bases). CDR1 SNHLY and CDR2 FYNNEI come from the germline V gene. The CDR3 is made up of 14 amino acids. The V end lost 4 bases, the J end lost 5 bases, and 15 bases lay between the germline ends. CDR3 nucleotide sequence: TGTGCCAGCAGTGTTCGCGGGATTAGCCACGAGCAGTACTTC. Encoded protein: CASSVRGISHEQYF.